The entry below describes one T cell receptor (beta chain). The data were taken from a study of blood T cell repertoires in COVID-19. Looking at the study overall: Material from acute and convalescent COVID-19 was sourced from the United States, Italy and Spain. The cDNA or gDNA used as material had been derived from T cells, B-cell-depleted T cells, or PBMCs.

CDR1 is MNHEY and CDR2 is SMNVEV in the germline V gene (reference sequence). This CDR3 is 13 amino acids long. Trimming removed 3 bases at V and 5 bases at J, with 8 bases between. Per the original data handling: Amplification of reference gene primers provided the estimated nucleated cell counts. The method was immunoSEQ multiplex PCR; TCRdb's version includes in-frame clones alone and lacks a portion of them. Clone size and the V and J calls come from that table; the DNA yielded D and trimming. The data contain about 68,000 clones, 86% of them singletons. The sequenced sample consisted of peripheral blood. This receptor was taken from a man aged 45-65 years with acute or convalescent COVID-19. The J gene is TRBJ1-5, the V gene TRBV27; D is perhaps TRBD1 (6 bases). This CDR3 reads CASSFQGYQPQHF. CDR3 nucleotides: TGTGCCAGCAGTTTCCAGGGGTATCAGCCCCAGCATTTT.